The T cell receptor beta chain described here comes from a study of shared clonotypes between healthy human individuals. In the study overall: Donors consisted of two women and a few men between 18 and 49.

Under the authors' procedure: ImmunoSEQ junction-only sequences lacked quality scores, so their filtering differed. Clones were sequenced by immunoSEQ multiplex PCR, and TCRdb holds only the in-frame ones, with some missing. V, J and clone size are those of that table, while D and trimming were read from the DNA. The table lists about 1.5 million clones, around 98% of them singletons. For this clone: The antigen is unknown.

Trimming stripped 8 bases from V and 0 bases from J, with 14 bases between. CDR1 is WNHNN, CDR2 SYGVQD, per germline (reference sequence). The CDR3 has 15 residues. Study-level findings and limits: Larger estimated richness was generally seen in naive subsets than in memory subsets.

J is TRBJ2-1 and V is TRBV10-1, with a possible D match to TRBD2 (5 bases). This TCR derives from a man aged 30 to 39 in good health. Sample: naive CD4+ T cells sorted from blood. The subset is: CD45RA+ positively selected. The CDR3 region is CASPKRSSSYNEQFF. The CDR3 DNA reads as TGCGCCAGCCCGAAGCGGAGCAGCTCCTACAATGAGCAGTTCTTC.